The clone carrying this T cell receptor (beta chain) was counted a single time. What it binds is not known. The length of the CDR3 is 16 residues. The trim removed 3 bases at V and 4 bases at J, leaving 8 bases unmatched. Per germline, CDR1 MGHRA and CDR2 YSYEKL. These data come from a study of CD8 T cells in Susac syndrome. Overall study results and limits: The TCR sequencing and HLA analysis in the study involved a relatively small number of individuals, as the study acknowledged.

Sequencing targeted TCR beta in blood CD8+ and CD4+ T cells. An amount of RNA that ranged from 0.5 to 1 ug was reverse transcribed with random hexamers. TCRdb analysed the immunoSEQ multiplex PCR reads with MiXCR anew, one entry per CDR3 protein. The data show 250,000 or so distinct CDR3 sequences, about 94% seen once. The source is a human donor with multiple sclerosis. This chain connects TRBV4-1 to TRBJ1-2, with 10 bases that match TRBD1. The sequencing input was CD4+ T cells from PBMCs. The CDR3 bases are TGCGCCAGCAGCCAGGGGCGGGGACAGGGGATCTATGGCTACACCTTC. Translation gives CASSQGRGQGIYGYTF.